These T cell receptor beta chains were read from a single sample in a study of blood T cells in healthy people across ages. One entry per CDR3 protein, called by TCRdb with MiXCR from the 5' RACE reads. The profile shows about 1.1 million distinct CDR3 sequences, roughly two fifths of them singletons. The source material was blood. The source of these receptors is a man between 18 and 35 years old in good health. Each CDR3 is given with its conserved first and last residue. The D gene is left open where the match is weak. Expanded clones are given a class, and other clones once, few, many or no size at all.

TRBV12-3/TRBV12-4,TRBJ1-2,-,-,TGTGCCAGCAGTTTAACCCAACCGAACTATGGCTACACCTTC,CASSLTQPNYGYTF
TRBV3-1,TRBJ1-2,-,-,TGTGCCAGCAGCCAAGATCTGGCGGGCCCTAACTATGGCTACACCTTC,CASSQDLAGPNYGYTF
TRBV6-2/TRBV6-3,TRBJ2-7,-,-,TGTGCCAGCGGTTCTGTTTCGTGGGAGCAGTACTTC,CASGSVSWEQYF
TRBV19,TRBJ2-7,TRBD1,-,TGTGCCAGTAGTCCGACTCAAAAACAGGGGGCTTACGAGCAGTACTTC,CASSPTQKQGAYEQYF
TRBV12-3/TRBV12-4,TRBJ2-3,-,-,TGTGCCGGCAGTCCCGGGCCCACAGATACGCAGTATTTT,CAGSPGPTDTQYF
TRBV7-2,TRBJ1-2,-,few,TGTGCCAGCAGCCCCGGTCTCGTGGGGGGATCTGGCTACACCTTC,CASSPGLVGGSGYTF
TRBV4-2,TRBJ2-3,TRBD1,-,TGTGCCAGCAGCCCGAGGGGGGCTGGGGACAGGAATGCAGATACGCAGTATTTT,CASSPRGAGDRNADTQYF
TRBV12-3/TRBV12-4,TRBJ2-3,TRBD2,few,TGTGCCAGCAGTGGACTAGCGGTTACCACAGATACGCAGTATTTT,CASSGLAVTTDTQYF
TRBV5-5,TRBJ1-4,TRBD1,-,TGTGCCAGCAGCTTTGTCGACAGGGGGCGAAATGAAAAACTGTTTTTT,CASSFVDRGRNEKLFF
TRBV20-1,TRBJ2-7,-,-,TGCAGTGCTCCAAACCAAGACAGCTACGAGCAGTACTTC,CSAPNQDSYEQYF
TRBV7-2,TRBJ2-1,-,-,TGTGCCAGCAGCGTAACGGAACAGGGACTCTATGAGCAGTTCTTC,CASSVTEQGLYEQFF
TRBV4-3,TRBJ1-2,-,-,TGCGCCAGCAGCCAAGATTCGGGACGGCCCTTTGGTGGCTACACCTTC,CASSQDSGRPFGGYTF
TRBV20-1,TRBJ2-2,-,-,TGCAGTGCTAGTTCCAGGGGGGGTGCCGGGGAGCTGTTTTTT,CSASSRGGAGELFF
TRBV5-1,TRBJ1-1,-,-,TGCGCCAGCAGCCGACAAAGGGGCACTGAAGCTTTCTTT,CASSRQRGTEAFF
TRBV28,TRBJ1-1,TRBD1,-,TGTGCCAGCAGTACAATACGACAGGGCGGCGCGCTGAACACTGAAGCTTTCTTT,CASSTIRQGGALNTEAFF
TRBV11-2,TRBJ2-7,TRBD2,few,TGTGCCAGCAGCTCCTTTAGCGGGCAGGGCGAGCAGTACTTC,CASSSFSGQGEQYF
TRBV27,TRBJ2-3,TRBD1,few,TGTGCCAGCAGTTTCGGACAGGTTGGGGGAACAGATACGCAGTATTTT,CASSFGQVGGTDTQYF
TRBV5-6,TRBJ1-2,TRBD1,-,TGTGCCAGCAGCTCCCGGGACAGCCACTACTATGGCTACACCTTC,CASSSRDSHYYGYTF
TRBV10-3,TRBJ2-1,-,-,TGTGCCATCAGCCGACTAGAGAATGAGCAGTTCTTC,CAISRLENEQFF
TRBV20-1,TRBJ2-4,-,-,TGCAGTGCGAGTGCCGAGGACTTGAACATTCAGTACTTC,CSASAEDLNIQYF
TRBV12-3/TRBV12-4,TRBJ2-3,TRBD1,few,TGTGCCAGCAGTCAAAACAGGGGGCACACAGATACGCAGTATTTT,CASSQNRGHTDTQYF
TRBV6-2/TRBV6-3,TRBJ2-7,TRBD2,few,TGTGCCAGCAGTTACGCATTAGCGGGTACCTACGAGCAGTACTTC,CASSYALAGTYEQYF